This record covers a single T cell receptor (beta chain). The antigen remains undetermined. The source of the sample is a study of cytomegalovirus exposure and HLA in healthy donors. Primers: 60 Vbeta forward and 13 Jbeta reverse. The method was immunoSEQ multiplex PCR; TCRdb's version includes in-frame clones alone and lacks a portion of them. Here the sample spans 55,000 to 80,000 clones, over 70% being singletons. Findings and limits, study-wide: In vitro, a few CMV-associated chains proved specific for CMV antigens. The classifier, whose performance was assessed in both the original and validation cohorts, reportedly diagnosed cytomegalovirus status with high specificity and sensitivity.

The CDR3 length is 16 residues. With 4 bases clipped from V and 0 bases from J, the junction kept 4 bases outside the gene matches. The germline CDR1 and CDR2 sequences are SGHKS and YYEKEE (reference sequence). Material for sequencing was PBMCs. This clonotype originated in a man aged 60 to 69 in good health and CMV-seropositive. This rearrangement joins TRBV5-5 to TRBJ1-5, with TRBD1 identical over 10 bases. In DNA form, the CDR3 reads TGTGCCAGCAGCCCCGGGACAGGGGTTAGCAATCAGCCCCAGCATTTT. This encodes CASSPGTGVSNQPQHF.